This T cell receptor (beta chain) derives from a study of blood T cell repertoires in COVID-19 (dated by TCRdb to the early 2020s). Context from the whole study: Samples covering the acute and convalescent phases of COVID-19 were provided by collaborators in the United States, Italy and Spain. Where available, HLA class I and class II types were obtained from metadata supplied by the sample provider rather than from assay-based typing. The material from the prospective study consisted of cDNA or gDNA derived from T cells, B-cell-depleted T cells, or PBMCs. Samples came from the ongoing ImmuneRACE study (first 160 participants) plus 1,254 subjects from 6 global collaborators. Nearly every sample came with metadata listing a de-identified subject ID, COVID-19 status, age in years and sex. The repertoires were released in a freely available public database intended as a resource for research on the immune response to SARS-CoV-2. The dataset comprised deeply sampled blood TCRbeta repertoires from subjects exposed to, actively infected with, or recovered from COVID-19.

V is cut back by 8 bases and J by 0 bases, with 7 bases in the junction unmatched. Reading the germline V gene gives CDR1 SGHAT and CDR2 FQNNGV. The CDR3 contains 15 residues, cysteine and phenylalanine counted. Of the read, only the CDR3 DNA is kept; its 45 bases are in frame from base 1. The study at large found these results: Clinical and demographic metadata were provided uncurated, with the amount varying by source and participant.

TCRbeta CDR3 regions were amplified from genomic DNA by means of the immunoSEQ Assay, a bias-controlled multiplex PCR. Processing in the source paper ran as follows. Nucleated cell counts per sample were estimated from amplification of reference gene primers within the assay. Sequence reads were collapsed and filtered to measure the absolute abundance of every unique TCRbeta CDR3 rearrangement. For each sample, productive Simpson clonality was calculated as the square root of Simpson's diversity index across productive rearrangements. TCRdb holds this immuneACCESS table with in-frame rearrangements only. Some clones are missing; in checked studies, unresolved V genes explain under half, and the rest has no known cause. V and J calls and clone size come straight from that table; D and trimming were deduced from the DNA. For this sample the table gives tens of thousands of clones, of which 70% to 85% were detected only once. Approximately 5.7% of the sample belongs to the ten largest clones.

Whole blood was collected in K2EDTA tubes by collaborating institutions according to the institutions' own protocols. For TCRbeta analysis, collaborator samples were shipped as frozen whole blood, as isolated PBMCs, or as DNA extracted from either sample type. The count of this clone is one. Its antigen is still unknown. No base quality values were provided; no much bigger clone lies one nucleotide off. Input material: peripheral blood. The origin of this receptor is a man in his forties or fifties with active or convalescent COVID-19. This chain joins TRBV11-2 to TRBJ1-1; TRBD1 fits 9 bases in the junction. The sequenced DNA is TGTGCCAGCTCTAGGGGGACAGGGATGAACACTGAAGCTTTCTTT. This is translated as CASSRGTGMNTEAFF. Reference TRBV11-2 and TRBJ1-1 proteins supply the regions before and after the CDR3; the full variable domain is: EAGVAQSPRYKIIEKRQSVAFWCNPISGHATLYWYQQILGQGPKLLIQFQNNGVVDDSQLPKDRFSAERLKGVDSTLKIQPAKLEDSAVYLCASSRGTGMNTEAFFGQGTRLTVV.